These 19 T cell receptor beta chains came from one sample sequenced in a study of OX40 agonist ivuxolimab in advanced cancers. This table comes from immunoSEQ multiplex PCR, and its TCRdb copy is limited to in-frame clones, with some not included. The sample comprises around 53,000 clones, about four fifths of which are singletons, and approximately 13% rests with the top ten. The material was CD4+ or CD8+ T cells sorted from blood, obtained in a trial of the OX40 agonist ivuxolimab. These receptors all stem from an adult with an advanced solid tumor such as melanoma, head and neck, liver or kidney cancer.

The chain has TRBV27 and TRBJ1-2; 11 bases fit TRBD1. The CDR3 sequence is 18 residues long. Per germline, CDR1 MNHEY and CDR2 SMNVEV (reference sequence). V gave up 3 bases and J gave up 1 base; unmatched junction bases: 10. The CDR3, as DNA: TGTGCCAGCAGTTTGATACCGGGACAGGGGGGGATTAACTATGGCTACACCTTC. Protein: CASSLIPGQGGINYGYTF.

The rearrangement links TRBV2 to TRBJ1-2; 8 nucleotides match TRBD1. V trimming: 7 bases; J trimming: 2 bases; junction bases outside the gene matches: 9. Germline CDR1 reads SNHLY; CDR2 reads FYNNEI. The CDR3 extends over 15 amino acids. The CDR3 DNA sequence: TGTGCCAGCACCCCCCGGACAGGGTCGAACTATGGCTACACCTTC. It translates to CASTPRTGSNYGYTF.

CDR3 sequence reads: CASSLSIRAGANVLTF. CDR3 bases: TGTGCCAGCAGTTTATCGATACGTGCTGGGGCCAACGTCCTGACTTTC. V is TRBV27 and J is TRBJ2-6; D remains unclear. CDR1 and CDR2 from the germline V gene are MNHEY and SMNVEV (reference sequence). Trimming left V 0 bases short and J 2 bases short, with 8 bases between. The CDR3 length is 16 residues.

V gene TRBV6-5 combines with J gene TRBJ2-3; D not resolved. This CDR3 contains 15 residues. CDR1 is MNHEY and CDR2 is SVGAGI in the germline V gene. Trimming shortened V by 2 bases and J by 4 bases, and 13 bases separated the two germline ends. CDR3 in amino acids: CASSYGPGQADTQYF. CDR3 nucleotide sequence: TGTGCCAGCAGTTACGGGCCCGGGCAGGCAGATACGCAGTATTTT.

CDR3 protein: CASSQTGLNTEAFF. The CDR3, as DNA: TGTGCCAGCAGCCAAACAGGGCTAAACACTGAAGCTTTCTTT. The gene calls are TRBV7-9 and TRBJ1-1; the D gene is possibly TRBD1 (6 bases). This CDR3 spans 14 amino acids. In germline, CDR1 is SEHNR, CDR2 FQNEAQ (reference sequence). Trimming cost V 5 bases and J 2 bases, with 12 bases left between them.

This clone was counted only a few times. The rearrangement joins TRBV15 to TRBJ2-2; D may correspond to TRBD1 or TRBD2 (5 bases each). This CDR3 has 15 residues. Trimming shortened V by 6 bases and J by 4 bases, and 15 bases separated the two germline ends. Per germline, CDR1 LNHNV and CDR2 YYDKDF (reference sequence). This CDR3 reads CATSTGTRSTGELFF. Written as DNA, the CDR3 is TGTGCCACCAGTACGGGGACGAGGAGCACCGGGGAGCTGTTTTTT.

The V gene is TRBV11-3, the J gene TRBJ2-7; TRBD2 is a possible D gene (5 bases). This CDR3 spans 14 amino acids. V gave up 3 bases and J gave up 7 bases, with 16 bases separating them. Germline V CDR1 and CDR2: SGHNT, YENEEA. The CDR3 DNA reads TGTGCCAGCAGCTTTGGTGGAATTCCGGGGGAGCAGTACTTC. It encodes CASSFGGIPGEQYF.

This rearrangement joins TRBV6-4 to TRBJ2-1; D unclear. The CDR3 length is 16 residues. Germline CDR1 reads MRHNA; CDR2 reads SNTAGT. V lost 0 bases, J lost 4 bases, and 13 bases lay in between. CDR3 coding DNA: TGTGCCAGCAGTGACTCAGTATGGCTAACTTACAATGAGCAGTTCTTC. Its protein product is CASSDSVWLTYNEQFF.

The CDR3, as DNA: TGTGCCACCCGACAGCAACCTCGGGCTAATGAAAAACTGTTTTTT. Protein product: CATRQQPRANEKLFF. V usage is TRBV2 and J usage is TRBJ1-4, with D tentatively TRBD1 (5 bases). Germline V gives CDR1 SNHLY, CDR2 FYNNEI. V dropped 10 bases and J dropped 3 bases, with 18 bases sitting between them. The CDR3 is 15 amino acids.

The V and J genes are TRBV7-8 and TRBJ2-7, with 10 bases matching TRBD1. The V gene's germline CDR1 is SGHVS and CDR2 FQNEAQ. V shed 1 base, J shed 5 bases, and the junction held 5 bases outside the gene matches. This CDR3 contains 15 residues. The CDR3 bases are TGTGCCAGCAGCTTAGGGGACAGGGGTAGAAACGAGCAGTACTTC. Its translation is CASSLGDRGRNEQYF.

The rearrangement links TRBV5-1 to TRBJ2-1; 8 nucleotides align to TRBD2. There are 14 residues in the CDR3. CDR1 and CDR2 (germline): SGHRS, YFSETQ. The ends lost 4 bases at V and 4 bases at J; junction bases unmatched: 4. The CDR3 is CASSPSGRYNEQFF. As DNA, the CDR3 is TGCGCCAGCAGCCCCAGCGGGAGATACAATGAGCAGTTCTTC.

This chain joins TRBV7-2 and TRBJ1-4, with no clear D. Germline V lookup: CDR1 SGHTA, CDR2 FQGNSA. Trimming shortened V by 1 base and J by 3 bases, and 6 bases separated the two germline ends. The CDR3 totals 14 residues. CDR3 sequence: CASSLGFSNEKLFF. The CDR3 DNA is TGTGCCAGCAGCTTAGGGTTTTCTAATGAAAAACTGTTTTTT.

The V and J genes are TRBV5-4 and TRBJ2-2; D is perhaps TRBD1 (6 bases). This CDR3 is built from 15 residues. Germline CDR1 is SGHNT and CDR2 is YYREEE (reference sequence). V was clipped by 4 bases and J by 4 bases, with 14 bases between them. The CDR3 DNA reads as TGTGCCAGCAGCCCAGGGGCCCCGGGCACCGGGGAGCTGTTTTTT. It codes for CASSPGAPGTGELFF.

This clone is classed as medium-sized. The chain couples TRBV14 to TRBJ2-5; 14 positions agree with TRBD2. Germline V gene sequence: CDR1 SGHDN, CDR2 FVKESK. This CDR3 is 18 amino acids long. Germline trimming cut 5 bases from V and 5 bases from J; bases unmatched to any gene: 13. DNA of the CDR3: TGTGCCAGCAGCGAAACCGGGACTAGCGGGAGTTTCGCGGAGACCCAGTACTTC. It encodes CASSETGTSGSFAETQYF.

This rearrangement joins TRBV5-6 to TRBJ1-2; D unclear. The germline V gene has CDR1 SGHDT and CDR2 YYEEEE. The CDR3 totals 12 residues. V lost 4 bases and J 8 bases, leaving 12 bases between the germline ends. The CDR3 sequence is CASSLTDWGYTF. The CDR3 DNA reads as TGTGCCAGCAGCCTCACTGACTGGGGCTACACCTTC.

The chain has TRBV6-5 and TRBJ1-2; D possibly corresponds to TRBD1 (5 bases). The CDR3 covers 13 residues. V lost 5 bases to trimming and J lost 6 bases, with 13 bases between them. Germline V gene data show CDR1 as MNHEY and CDR2 as SVGAGI. CDR3 sequence: CASSVGGHNGYTF. CDR3 coding DNA: TGTGCCAGCAGTGTGGGCGGACACAATGGCTACACCTTC.

The chain has TRBV25-1 and TRBJ1-2; 8 nucleotides match TRBD1. J gave up 3 bases and V 3 bases, and 0 bases lay outside the gene matches. The CDR3 consists of 13 residues. Germline V CDR1 and CDR2: MGHDK, SYGVNS. CDR3 sequence: CASSETGDYGYTF. CDR3 DNA: TGTGCCAGCAGTGAGACAGGGGACTATGGCTACACCTTC.

This clone was counted a few times. This rearrangement joins TRBV6-1 to TRBJ2-7; tentatively, D is TRBD1 (6 bases). Germline loops: CDR1 MNHNS, CDR2 SASEGT. V dropped 4 bases and J dropped 2 bases, with 15 bases sitting between them. CDR3 length: 15 residues. The CDR3: CASSAGDMKAYEQYF. Written as DNA, the CDR3 is TGTGCCAGCAGTGCAGGGGATATGAAAGCCTACGAGCAGTACTTC.

CDR3 in amino acids: CASSARGITEAFF. CDR3 bases: TGTGCCAGCAGCGCCCGGGGTATCACTGAAGCTTTCTTT. This rearrangement joins TRBV6-1 to TRBJ1-1, with D unclear. CDR3 length: 13 residues. Trimming took 6 bases from V and 4 from J, leaving 12 bases between them. CDR1 and CDR2 from the germline V gene are MNHNS and SASEGT.